Considering frequency, the clone carrying this T cell receptor beta chain is medium-sized. Its specificity is not known. The CDR3 end falls 3 residues outside the read, so it is completed with the germline J gene. The sample originates from a study of T cell clonality in common variable immunodeficiency. Study-wide results and limits: Repertoire-complication correlations in CVID were limited by patient heterogeneity. In common variable immunodeficiency, TCR beta chains reportedly carried fewer deletions and N-nucleotide insertions.

Libraries were prepared by immunoSEQ multiplex PCR; TCRdb keeps only in-frame clonotypes and omits some of them. This table lists several thousand clones. From germline, CDR1 is DFQATT and CDR2 SNEGSKA (reference sequence). The CDR3 length is 14 residues. Trimming cost V 5 bases and J 4 bases; bases outside gene matches: 7. The rearrangement uses TRBV20-1 and TRBJ2-3; 9 bases are a match to TRBD2. Source material: peripheral blood mononuclear cells. The sequence was obtained from a human donor with common variable immunodeficiency. Incomplete CDR3 DNA: TGCAGTGCTCCTATAGCGGGAGTTTCAGATACG. It is translated as CSAPIAGVSDT. The complete CDR3 sequence is CSAPIAGVSDTQYF.